A selection of T cell receptor beta chains follows, all from one sample in a study of Ad26.COV2.S vaccination and SARS-CoV-2 variants. The method was immunoSEQ multiplex PCR; TCRdb's version includes in-frame clones alone and lacks a portion of them. The repertoire includes some 370,000 clones, 83% of them detected once, and 7.4% sits in the top ten. Sequenced here: peripheral blood, sampled in a trial of Ad26.COV2.S vaccine versus placebo. The source is a person aged 18-65 years who received the Ad26.COV2.S COVID-19 vaccine or a placebo. Each CDR3 is given with its conserved first and last residue. A D gene is named only where the DNA matches it firmly. Size tells how often a clone was seen (once, few, many) or the class of an expanded clone, and some rows leave it out.

V gene,D gene,clone size,J gene,CDR3 DNA,CDR3 protein
TRBV5-1,-,-,TRBJ1-4,TGCGCCAGCACCCCGTACCGAGTTGCAACTAATGAAAAACTGTTTTTT,CASTPYRVATNEKLFF
TRBV7-9,-,-,TRBJ1-1,TGTGCCAGCAGCTTGGGCTCCGGGAACACTGAAGCTTTCTTT,CASSLGSGNTEAFF
TRBV4-2,TRBD2,-,TRBJ2-7,TGTGCCAGCAGCCAAGATTTCTTTAGGGGACTAGTCAACGAGCAGTACTTC,CASSQDFFRGLVNEQYF
TRBV19,-,-,TRBJ1-4,TGTGCCAGTAGCTTGAAACGGGCCGGGGAAAAACTGTTTTTT,CASSLKRAGEKLFF
TRBV5-1,-,-,TRBJ2-7,TGCGCCAGCAGTAGGACGGTAAACTCCTACGAGCAGTACTTC,CASSRTVNSYEQYF
TRBV30,TRBD1,-,TRBJ1-2,TGTGCCTGGAGTCCGAGGGGGCCGAGCTATGGCTACACCTTC,CAWSPRGPSYGYTF
TRBV3-1/TRBV3-2,-,-,TRBJ1-1,TGTGCCAGCAGCCAAGTGACTCAGGGGAGCACTGAAGCTTTCTTT,CASSQVTQGSTEAFF
TRBV3-1/TRBV3-2,-,-,TRBJ1-4,TGTGCCAGCAGCCACAGACCGGGAGCCTATAGTGAAAAACTGTTTTTT,CASSHRPGAYSEKLFF
TRBV19,-,many,TRBJ1-2,TGTGCCAGTAGGACCGGGATCCAGGGATGGGGCTACACCTTC,CASRTGIQGWGYTF
TRBV15,TRBD1,-,TRBJ1-2,TGTGCCACCAGCAGAGATCGGACAGGGGGCTTCTATGGCTACACCTTC,CATSRDRTGGFYGYTF
TRBV30,-,-,TRBJ1-1,TGTGCCTGGACAGGGGATACGAACACTGAAGCTTTCTTT,CAWTGDTNTEAFF
TRBV5-4,-,-,TRBJ2-7,TGTGCCAGCAGCATGTCCTCGGGGGAGCAGTACTTC,CASSMSSGEQYF
TRBV11-2,-,-,TRBJ1-4,TGTGCCAGCAGCCAGGGTCGGGCGGCTAATGAAAAACTGTTTTTT,CASSQGRAANEKLFF
TRBV2,TRBD1,-,TRBJ1-2,TGTGCCAGCAGTCCGGACAGGGGGCAATATGGCTACACCTTC,CASSPDRGQYGYTF
TRBV18,-,-,TRBJ1-3,TGTGCCAGCCAGGAGGGGCCCGGGGGAAACACCATATATTTT,CASQEGPGGNTIYF
TRBV27,-,-,TRBJ2-7,TGTGCCAGCAGTTTAGGGACGGCGACCTACGAGCAGTACTTC,CASSLGTATYEQYF
TRBV15,TRBD2,-,TRBJ2-2,TGTGCCACCAGCCGAACTAGCGGGGGAACCGGGGAGCTGTTTTTT,CATSRTSGGTGELFF
TRBV9,TRBD2,-,TRBJ2-7,TGTGCCAGCAGCGCGACCATGGGACTAGCGGATTACGAGCAGTACTTC,CASSATMGLADYEQYF
TRBV25-1,TRBD1,-,TRBJ1-2,TGTGCCAGCAGTGAAATCGGACAGGGTTATGGCTACACCTTC,CASSEIGQGYGYTF
TRBV3-1/TRBV3-2,-,-,TRBJ2-7,TGTGCCAGCTCGAGGGGGATGACGGGGACCTACGAGCAGTACTTC,CASSRGMTGTYEQYF
TRBV6-6,-,-,TRBJ1-1,TGTGCCAGTTACGTCAGGGAAAGAACTGAAGCTTTCTTT,CASYVRERTEAFF
TRBV3-1/TRBV3-2,-,once,TRBJ2-7,TGTGCCAGCAGCCCTCACACAGGGTACTACGAGCAGTACTTC,CASSPHTGYYEQYF
TRBV7-9,-,-,TRBJ1-1,TGTGCCAGCAGCCCCCGAGCGAACACTGAAGCTTTCTTT,CASSPRANTEAFF
TRBV5-6,TRBD1,-,TRBJ1-2,TGTGCCACCCGACGGACAGGGCGTAACTATGGCTACACCTTC,CATRRTGRNYGYTF
TRBV6-2/TRBV6-3,-,-,TRBJ2-3,TGTGCCAGCAGTTCGAAGAGCCGTACACGCGATACGCAGTATTTT,CASSSKSRTRDTQYF
TRBV27,-,-,TRBJ1-1,TGTGCCAGCAGTCCGAATCCAAACACTGAAGCTTTCTTT,CASSPNPNTEAFF
TRBV6-5,TRBD1,once,TRBJ1-2,TGTGCCAGCAGTTACTCGACAGGGGGCATGGGATACACCTTC,CASSYSTGGMGYTF
TRBV27,TRBD1,-,TRBJ2-7,TGTGCCAGCAGTTTAAGGACAGGGGTGGGAAACTACGAGCAGTACTTC,CASSLRTGVGNYEQYF
TRBV7-2,TRBD1,once,TRBJ1-5,TGTGCCAGCAGCTCCTGGACAGGGGTGGGTCAGCCCCAGCATTTT,CASSSWTGVGQPQHF
TRBV19,-,-,TRBJ1-5,TGTGCCAGTAGTATAGGGAATCAGCCCCAGCATTTT,CASSIGNQPQHF
TRBV2,-,-,TRBJ2-1,TGTGCCAGCAGTGAAATAGAGAGTAACAATGAGCAGTTCTTC,CASSEIESNNEQFF
TRBV11-3,-,few,TRBJ1-3,TGTGCCAGCAGCGACCTGTCGACTGGAAACACCATATATTTT,CASSDLSTGNTIYF
TRBV20-1,-,-,TRBJ1-1,TGCAGTGCTAGAGATGGAGGGCCAGCTTTCTTT,CSARDGGPAFF
TRBV5-4,-,-,TRBJ2-3,TGTGCCAGCAGCTTGGCAGGTCTCACAGATACGCAGTATTTT,CASSLAGLTDTQYF
TRBV25-1,TRBD1,-,TRBJ2-7,TGTGCCAGCAGCCGGGACAGAGCCTACGAGCAGTACTTC,CASSRDRAYEQYF
TRBV7-6,TRBD2,-,TRBJ2-2,TGTGCCAGCAGTCCCGTGGTAGCGGGAACCACCGGGGAGCTGTTTTTT,CASSPVVAGTTGELFF
TRBV6-2/TRBV6-3,TRBD1,-,TRBJ2-5,TGTGCCAGCAGTTACGGGGGACAGGGTTTTCGATACCAAAGGCAAGAGACCCAGTACTTC,CASSYGGQGFRYQRQETQYF
TRBV10-3,TRBD2,-,TRBJ2-1,TGTGCCATCAGTGAACTAGGCGGGAGGCCTAATGAGCAGTTCTTC,CAISELGGRPNEQFF
TRBV25-1,TRBD2,few,TRBJ2-1,TGTGCCAGCAGACCGGGACTAGCTCCCGATGAGCAGTTCTTC,CASRPGLAPDEQFF
TRBV2,-,-,TRBJ2-5,TGTGCCAGCAGTGGGACTTTCCAAGAGACCCAGTACTTC,CASSGTFQETQYF
TRBV9,-,-,TRBJ1-3,TGTGCCAGCAGCGCGAATGCACCGGGCTCTGGAAACACCATATATTTT,CASSANAPGSGNTIYF
TRBV2,-,-,TRBJ1-5,TGTGCCAGCAGTGCGGAATCCTATAGCAATCAGCCCCAGCATTTT,CASSAESYSNQPQHF
TRBV27,-,-,TRBJ2-5,TGTGCCAGCAGACTTACCGGGACCCCTTTTTTTTCCCAGTACTTC,CASRLTGTPFFSQYF
TRBV30,-,-,TRBJ2-3,TGTGCCTGGAGTGTATGGCAGGGGCCCCGCAGCACAGATACGCAGTATTTT,CAWSVWQGPRSTDTQYF
TRBV15,-,-,TRBJ2-7,TGTGCCACCAGCAGAGGGGATCCAGCTTTCTACGAGCAGTACTTC,CATSRGDPAFYEQYF
TRBV29-1,-,-,TRBJ2-1,TGCAGCGACCGGGGACCGTACAATGAGCAGTTCTTC,CSDRGPYNEQFF
TRBV5-1,-,-,TRBJ1-2,TGCGCCAGCAGCTTAAGAACCGGGGACCCGATAACCTTC,CASSLRTGDPITF
TRBV9,TRBD1,-,TRBJ1-1,TGTGCCAGCAGCGTAGACGGGGGACAGGTGGACACTGAAGCTTTCTTT,CASSVDGGQVDTEAFF
TRBV10-1,-,-,TRBJ2-7,TGCGCCAGCAGTGAGTCTTCGGGGCTCCACGAGCAGTACTTC,CASSESSGLHEQYF
TRBV9,-,-,TRBJ2-2,TGTGCCAGCAGCCCTTTAGAGGCCGGGGAGCTGTTTTTT,CASSPLEAGELFF
TRBV3-1/TRBV3-2,-,-,TRBJ2-6,TGTGCCAGCAGCTTCCGGGTCTCCATCTCTGGGGCCAACGTCCTGACTTTC,CASSFRVSISGANVLTF
TRBV5-1,-,-,TRBJ2-2,TGCGCCAGCAGCGAGAACACCGGGGAGCTGTTTTTT,CASSENTGELFF
TRBV11-3,TRBD1,-,TRBJ1-1,TGTGCCAGCAGCCACAGGGGGCCAGCTTTCTTT,CASSHRGPAFF
TRBV6-5,-,-,TRBJ1-1,TGTGCCAGCAAGGCGGAAACTGAAGCTTTCTTT,CASKAETEAFF
TRBV7-3,-,-,TRBJ2-1,TGTGCCAGCAGCTCCACGGGACTCTCCTACAATGAGCAGTTCTTC,CASSSTGLSYNEQFF
TRBV6-5,-,-,TRBJ1-1,TGTGCCAGCAGCCCCATGGGGATGAACACTGAAGCTTTCTTT,CASSPMGMNTEAFF
TRBV9,-,-,TRBJ1-1,TGTGCCAGCAGCGTTGAGGGAGAGATGAACACTGAAGCTTTCTTT,CASSVEGEMNTEAFF
TRBV5-3,-,-,TRBJ2-1,TGTGCCAGAAGCAAAACCCTAGCGAGACGGTCCTACAATGAGCAGTTCTTC,CARSKTLARRSYNEQFF
TRBV19,TRBD1,-,TRBJ2-7,TGTGCCAGTGCAGAGCCGGGACAGGCAACCTACGAGCAGTACTTC,CASAEPGQATYEQYF
TRBV5-1,-,-,TRBJ2-7,TGCGCCAGCAGCTTGTGGCTCGATAGCTCCTACGAGCAGTACTTC,CASSLWLDSSYEQYF